The 20 T cell receptor beta chains listed next were all sequenced from one sample in a study of blood T cell repertoires in COVID-19. Data came from immunoSEQ multiplex PCR; TCRdb stores just in-frame clones and leaves some out. The data contain a few hundred thousand clones, around nine tenths of them seen just once; the ten biggest clones take up under 7%. The sequenced sample consisted of PBMCs or T cells enriched from blood (not recorded which). The receptors stem from a woman aged 35 to 49 who had recovered from COVID-19.

About this clone itself: One junction end disagrees with the germline gene, perhaps due to a read error. This chain uses TRBV29-1 with TRBJ1-2; 7 bases match TRBD1. Germline V gene lookup returns CDR1 SQVTM and CDR2 ANQGSEA. There are 11 residues in the CDR3. DNA for the CDR3: TGCAGCGGTGAAGGGACAGATGGCTACACCTTC. Translating gives CSGEGTDGYTF. Drawing the rest from reference TRBV29-1 and TRBJ1-2, the complete variable domain is SAVISQKPSRDICQRGTSLTIQCQVDSQVTMMFWYRQQPGQSLTLIATANQGSEATYESGFVIDKFPISRPNLTFSTLTVSNMSPEDSSIYLCSGEGTDGYTFGSGTRLTVV.

The rearrangement links TRBV7-2 to TRBJ2-7, with D perhaps TRBD1 (5 bases). Trimming shortened V by 1 base and J by 3 bases, and 10 bases separated the two germline ends. Germline V gene lookup returns CDR1 SGHTA and CDR2 FQGNSA. The CDR3 totals 14 residues. The DNA for the CDR3 is TGTGCCAGCAGCTTAGGGGCCAGGGTCTACGAGCAGTACTTC. This translates into CASSLGARVYEQYF.

The chain employs TRBV7-3 and TRBJ2-5, with a possible D match to TRBD2 (5 bases). Germline V CDR1 and CDR2: SGHTA, FQGTGA. V lost 4 bases to trimming and J lost 7 bases, with 13 bases between them. The CDR3 runs to 13 residues. The DNA of the CDR3 is TGTGCCAGCAGCTCCTCGTCCCGGGGGACCCAGTACTTC. It specifies CASSSSSRGTQYF.

The chain carries TRBV19 and TRBJ2-7; TRBD2 is a possible D gene (6 bases). Trimming shortened V by 7 bases and J by 6 bases, and 10 bases separated the two germline ends. CDR3 length equals 11 residues. Per germline, CDR1 LNHDA and CDR2 SQIVND (reference sequence). CDR3 in DNA: TGTGCCAGTATGGGGGGTTCCGAGCAGTACTTC. Translated: CASMGGSEQYF.

The chain uses TRBV7-2 and TRBJ1-1; 8 bases are a match to TRBD1. The CDR3 is 13 residues long. The V gene end was trimmed by 1 base and the J gene end by 7 bases; junction bases not matched to a gene: 2. Germline V gene lookup returns CDR1 SGHTA and CDR2 FQGNSA. CDR3 coding DNA: TGTGCCAGCAGCTTAGGACAGGGGAGTGAAGCTTTCTTT. This encodes CASSLGQGSEAFF.

On this clone itself: At one end, the junction sequence differs from germline, possibly due to a read error. The V gene is TRBV7-7, the J gene TRBJ2-1; 12 nucleotides agree with TRBD2. The CDR3 runs 15 residues. Germline V gene lookup returns CDR1 SSHAT and CDR2 FNYEAQ (reference sequence). CDR3 in amino acids: CASSSWTSGMNEQFF. CDR3 nucleotide sequence: TGTGCTAGCAGCTCTTGGACTAGCGGGATGAATGAGCAGTTCTTC.

The chain uses TRBV5-1 and TRBJ1-2; a weak D match, TRBD1 (6 bases). Germline V gives CDR1 SGHRS, CDR2 YFSETQ. The CDR3 loop spans 13 amino acids. V gave up 2 bases and J gave up 3 bases, with 8 bases separating them. The CDR3: CASSLAGDYGYTF. In DNA, the CDR3 is TGCGCCAGCAGCTTAGCAGGGGACTATGGCTACACCTTC.

The V and J genes are TRBV7-2 and TRBJ2-5, with 8 bases lining up with TRBD1. Looked up from germline, CDR1 is SGHTA and CDR2 is FQGNSA. J gave up 5 bases and V 5 bases, and 7 bases lay outside the gene matches. The CDR3 totals 14 residues. In nucleotides, the CDR3 is TGTGCCAGCAGCACGACAGGGGTCGGGGAGACCCAGTACTTC. Its translation is CASSTTGVGETQYF.

The genes are TRBV5-1 and TRBJ2-7; D possibly uses TRBD1 or TRBD2 (9 bases each). Germline values: CDR1 SGHRS, CDR2 YFSETQ. The V end was cut by 4 bases, the J end by 2 bases, with 28 bases between. This CDR3 has 19 amino acids. The CDR3 reads CASSLGQGTTSGRTYEQYF. In nucleotides, the CDR3 is TGCGCCAGCAGCCTGGGACAGGGCACGACTAGCGGAAGAACCTACGAGCAGTACTTC.

This clone has a single count. This chain links TRBV4-1 with TRBJ2-2; possibly TRBD1 for D (6 bases). Germline V gene data show CDR1 as MGHRA and CDR2 as YSYEKL. The CDR3 covers 15 residues. V shed 0 bases and J shed 7 bases, with 12 bases lying between them. Here the CDR3 reads CASSQEGRGGGELFF. Here the CDR3 DNA reads TGCGCCAGCAGCCAAGAAGGGAGAGGGGGCGGGGAGCTGTTTTTT.

The CDR3 nucleotides read TGTGCCAGCAGCTTTACAGGGAACTATGGCTACACCTTC. This translates into CASSFTGNYGYTF. V usage is TRBV5-6 and J usage is TRBJ1-2, with D perhaps TRBD1 (6 bases). The CDR3 spans 13 residues. Looked up from germline, CDR1 is SGHDT and CDR2 is YYEEEE. The V and J ends lost 2 bases and 2 bases respectively, with 7 bases between them.

V usage is TRBV28 and J usage is TRBJ2-1, with TRBD2 identical over 8 bases. The germline CDR1 and CDR2 sequences are MDHEN and SYDVKM. J gave up 8 bases and V 6 bases, and 9 bases lay outside the gene matches. This CDR3 has 14 residues. The CDR3 DNA reads as TGTGCCAGCAGCCCCTACGGGAGGGCTGATGAGCAGTTCTTC. Amino acid sequence: CASSPYGRADEQFF.

The chain carries TRBV11-2 and TRBJ2-7; 9 bases match TRBD1. Germline V lookup: CDR1 SGHAT, CDR2 FQNNGV. V shed 5 bases and J 6 bases; nucleotides not matched to a gene: 8. The CDR3 contains 14 residues. DNA for the CDR3: TGTGCCAGCAGCCCAGGGGGGACAGGGAGCGAGCAGTACTTC. This gives the protein CASSPGGTGSEQYF. The full variable domain, rest sourced from reference TRBV11-2 and TRBJ2-7, is EAGVAQSPRYKIIEKRQSVAFWCNPISGHATLYWYQQILGQGPKLLIQFQNNGVVDDSQLPKDRFSAERLKGVDSTLKIQPAKLEDSAVYLCASSPGGTGSEQYFGPGTRLTVT.

The chain employs TRBV13 and TRBJ2-3; TRBD1 matches 8 bases. CDR1 is PRHDT, CDR2 FYEKMQ, per germline (reference sequence). V trimming: 4 bases; J trimming: 1 base; junction bases outside the gene matches: 7. This CDR3 has 16 amino acids. CDR3 loop: CASSSYTGGRTDTQYF. In DNA, the CDR3 is TGTGCCAGCAGCTCCTATACAGGGGGACGCACAGATACGCAGTATTTT.

This chain connects TRBV3-1 (or the pseudogene TRBV3-2) to TRBJ1-2, with 7 bases identical to TRBD1. This CDR3 region has 13 residues. V shed 0 bases and J 7 bases; nucleotides not matched to a gene: 2. Germline loops: CDR1 LGHDT, CDR2 YNNKEL (reference sequence). The CDR3 sequence is CASSQEPGGGYTF. CDR3 nucleotides: TGTGCCAGCAGCCAAGAGCCAGGGGGTGGCTACACCTTC.

The genes are TRBV7-9 and TRBJ2-5, with D perhaps matching TRBD2 (6 bases). Looked up from germline, CDR1 is SEHNR and CDR2 is FQNEAQ (reference sequence). CDR3 size: 14 residues. Trimming removed 2 bases from V and 5 bases from J, with 12 bases in between. The CDR3, as DNA: TGTGCCAGCAGCTTATCGGCGGGACGGGAGACCCAGTACTTC. Translating gives CASSLSAGRETQYF.

The V and J genes are TRBV5-1 and TRBJ2-7; possible D gene TRBD2, 6 bases. Germline CDR1 and CDR2: SGHRS and YFSETQ. The CDR3 is 14 residues long. V was shortened by 6 bases and J by 4 bases, with 17 bases between the two germline ends. CDR3 residues: CASTDPGAGYEQYF. In DNA form, the CDR3 reads TGCGCCAGCACGGATCCGGGAGCTGGGTACGAGCAGTACTTC.

This clone was detected only once. The chain is built from TRBV30 and TRBJ2-2; tentative D call: TRBD1 (5 bases). Between the trimmed V and J ends, which lost 2 bases and 1 base, there was a span of 8 bases. Germline-derived CDR1 and CDR2 are GTSNPN and SVGIG (reference sequence). The CDR3 totals 14 residues. In DNA, the CDR3 is TGTGCCTGGAGTCAACAGGTGAACACCGGGGAGCTGTTTTTT. It yields the protein CAWSQQVNTGELFF.

The chain has TRBV15 and TRBJ2-7; 11 bases agree with TRBD1. Germline CDR1 and CDR2: LNHNV and YYDKDF (reference sequence). This CDR3 has 18 residues. Losses at the gene ends were 5 bases for V and 7 bases for J; bases not matched to a gene: 19. The CDR3 reads CATSSPLGQGVVGWEQYF. The DNA of the CDR3 is TGTGCCACCAGCTCCCCCTTGGGACAGGGGGTGGTTGGCTGGGAGCAGTACTTC.

This clone was observed a handful of times. The rearrangement joins TRBV7-2 to TRBJ2-1; 8 bases align to TRBD2. Per germline, CDR1 SGHTA and CDR2 FQGNSA. Trimming at V came to 6 bases and at J to 0 bases, leaving 13 bases not matched to a gene. The CDR3 spans 18 residues. CDR3 coding DNA: TGTGCCAGCAGTTCGGGGTGGGCGGGAGGAGGCTCCTACAATGAGCAGTTCTTC. Residues: CASSSGWAGGGSYNEQFF.